Below, one T cell receptor (beta chain) is given with its context. This record comes from a study of blood T cell repertoires in COVID-19. The assay was immunoSEQ multiplex PCR, and TCRdb's table has in-frame clones only and misses some. The data show a few hundred thousand clones, about nine tenths seen once. Specimen: peripheral blood. The sequence was collected from a woman aged 45-65 years with acute or convalescent COVID-19.

For the CDR3, the DNA is TGTGCCAGCAGCTTAGAACCCTGGGCCGAGCAGTACTTC. It specifies CASSLEPWAEQYF. The chain combines TRBV11-3 with TRBJ2-7; D call uncertain. From germline, CDR1 is SGHNT and CDR2 YENEEA. CDR3 length: 13 residues. Trimming removed 0 bases at V and 6 bases at J, with 9 bases between.